Each of the 20 T cell receptor beta chains below was sequenced from the same sample in a study of T cells in Graves' hyperthyroidism and ophthalmopathy. TCR beta CDR3 sequences were amplified from RNA transcripts. The TCR CDR3 was amplified in a first-round RT-PCR using the HTBI primer set. MiXCR was run by TCRdb on the multiplex PCR reads, yielding one entry per CDR3 protein. The sample carries a few hundred thousand distinct CDR3 sequences, about a sixth recorded once. Material for sequencing was blood. Every receptor here comes from a woman under 40 with Graves' hyperthyroidism.

The chain recombines TRBV4-1 with TRBJ2-7; 8 bases map to TRBD2. CDR3 length equals 16 residues. V gave up 0 bases and J gave up 4 bases; unmatched junction bases: 8. Germline CDR1 MGHRA, CDR2 YSYEKL. CDR3 in amino acids: CASSQERKREIYEQYF. The CDR3 DNA is TGCGCCAGCAGCCAAGAGAGGAAGCGGGAGATTTACGAGCAGTACTTC.

This clonotype was counted many times. This chain connects TRBV20-1 to TRBJ2-7; D uncertain. The CDR3 consists of 14 residues. Germline V gives CDR1 DFQATT, CDR2 SNEGSKA (reference sequence). The V end was cut by 6 bases, the J end by 4 bases, with 19 bases between. The CDR3 region is CSAHNPKSSYEQYF. The CDR3 nucleotides are TGCAGTGCCCATAATCCCAAGAGCTCGTACGAGCAGTACTTC.

This clonotype has ten or more counts. J is TRBJ2-1 and V is TRBV7-9; the match to TRBD2 covers 12 bases. Germline CDR1 and CDR2: SEHNR and FQNEAQ (reference sequence). V shed 5 bases and J 3 bases; nucleotides not matched to a gene: 11. The CDR3 has 18 residues. For the CDR3, the DNA is TGTGCCAGCAGCCTCGGATGGACTAGCGGGATATTCTACAATGAGCAGTTCTTC. Protein: CASSLGWTSGIFYNEQFF.

This clonotype has a handful of counts. The genes are TRBV4-1 and TRBJ1-1; 7 positions match TRBD1. The CDR3 runs 15 residues. The germline gives CDR1 MGHRA, CDR2 YSYEKL. V lost 5 bases, J lost 1 base, and 7 bases stayed unmatched. The CDR3 sequence: CASSNRDRSNTEAFF. CDR3 DNA sequence: TGCGCCAGCAGCAACCGGGACAGATCGAACACTGAAGCTTTCTTT.

This clonotype was observed many times. V gene TRBV20-1 combines with J gene TRBJ2-1; D gene unclear. This CDR3 is 15 amino acids long. The germline V gene has CDR1 DFQATT and CDR2 SNEGSKA (reference sequence). Trimming shortened V by 3 bases and J by 12 bases, and 24 bases separated the two germline ends. The CDR3 sequence: CSASGLSQPRTAQFF. The CDR3 DNA sequence: TGCAGTGCTAGCGGTCTCAGTCAACCCCGAACGGCGCAGTTCTTC.

This rearrangement joins TRBV4-3 to TRBJ2-7; D assignment may be TRBD1 or TRBD2 (5 bases each). V lost 0 bases and J lost 7, with 19 bases in between. CDR1 and CDR2 (germline): LGHNA, YSLEER. CDR3 size: 16 residues. The CDR3 DNA sequence: TGCGCCAGCAGCCAAGATTTGACGGGACCTATTTTTGAGCAGTACTTC. The encoded protein is CASSQDLTGPIFEQYF.

This clonotype has a handful of counts. The V and J genes are TRBV19 and TRBJ2-1; 13 bases are shared with TRBD2. From germline, CDR1 is LNHDA and CDR2 SQIVND (reference sequence). There are 21 residues in the CDR3. V was clipped by 5 bases and J by 1 base; unmatched bases: 17. CDR3 residues: CASSFDPQTSGRANSYNEQFF. The CDR3 bases are TGTGCCAGTAGTTTCGACCCCCAAACTAGCGGGAGGGCCAATTCCTACAATGAGCAGTTCTTC.

This clonotype was seen repeatedly, ten times or more. The chain has TRBV7-2 and TRBJ2-1, with a tentative D call TRBD1 (5 bases). The germline V gene has CDR1 SGHTA and CDR2 FQGNSA. V lost 1 base, J lost 9 bases, and 16 bases lay in between. The CDR3 is 15 amino acids. DNA of the CDR3: TGTGCCAGCAGCTTAGGTTGGTTTGGGGCCGGTGAGCAGTTCTTC. It specifies CASSLGWFGAGEQFF.

This clonotype was counted ten times or more. The rearrangement uses TRBV30 and TRBJ1-1; D is unclear. V lost 3 bases and J lost 8, with 16 bases in between. The CDR3 loop spans 13 amino acids. The V gene's germline CDR1 is GTSNPN and CDR2 SVGIG (reference sequence). The CDR3 DNA reads as TGTGCCTGGAGAACCCCCGGAGATAAGGAAGCTTTCTTT. Protein product: CAWRTPGDKEAFF.

The table lists this clonotype with a few counts. CDR3 nucleotide sequence: TGTGCCAGCACTTGGACAGGCGATAGCAATCAGCCCCAGCATTTT. Encoded protein: CASTWTGDSNQPQHF. The rearrangement links TRBV6-1 to TRBJ1-5; 7 positions agree with TRBD1. The junction had 6 bases not matched to a gene; V was cut back by 7 bases and J by 0 bases. This CDR3 comprises 15 residues. The germline V gene has CDR1 MNHNS and CDR2 SASEGT.

About this clonotype: It may be a read error: a sequence one base away is much more abundant. The V gene is TRBV28, the J gene TRBJ2-6, with D tentatively TRBD1 (5 bases). Germline assignment: CDR1 MDHEN and CDR2 SYDVKM. This CDR3 comprises 15 residues. The CDR3 loop reads CASSLSPSGANVMTF. The CDR3 DNA reads as TGTGCCAGCAGTTTATCACCCTCTGGGGCCAACGTCATGACTTTC.

This clonotype has ten or more counts. The chain joins TRBV9 to TRBJ2-1, with 8 bases matching TRBD2. Germline V gene sequence: CDR1 SGDLS, CDR2 YYNGEE. The CDR3 is made up of 16 amino acids. Trimming cost V 4 bases and J 8 bases; bases outside gene matches: 14. CDR3 sequence: CASSPQGAGVVDEQFF. The DNA of the CDR3 is TGTGCCAGCAGCCCCCAGGGAGCGGGGGTTGTGGATGAGCAGTTCTTC. Full variable domain (missing parts from reference TRBV9 and TRBJ2-1): DSGVTQTPKHLITATGQRVTLRCSPRSGDLSVYWYQQSLDQGLQFLIQYYNGEERAKGNILERFSAQQFPDLHSELNLSSLELGDSALYFCASSPQGAGVVDEQFFGPGTRLTVL.

V usage is TRBV20-1 and J usage is TRBJ1-6, with D perhaps TRBD1 (6 bases). Germline V gives CDR1 DFQATT, CDR2 SNEGSKA (reference sequence). Trimming stripped 0 bases from V and 5 bases from J, with 14 bases between. The CDR3 has 16 residues. The CDR3 region is CSARDQGLVNNSPLHF. The CDR3 DNA reads TGCAGTGCTAGAGATCAGGGGTTAGTGAATAATTCACCCCTCCACTTT.

The J gene is TRBJ1-2, the V gene TRBV29-1, with D perhaps matching TRBD1 (5 bases). V gave up 0 bases and J gave up 4 bases, with 24 bases separating them. Germline assignment: CDR1 SQVTM and CDR2 ANQGSEA. The CDR3 sequence is 18 residues long. The CDR3 sequence: CSVEDPTGVDNNIYGYTF. Written as DNA, the CDR3 is TGCAGCGTTGAAGATCCAACTGGGGTGGACAACAACATCTATGGCTACACCTTC.

V is TRBV29-1 and J is TRBJ2-2, with a possible D match to TRBD2 (5 bases). Trimming left V 1 base short and J 4 bases short, with 13 bases between. In germline, CDR1 is SQVTM, CDR2 ANQGSEA. The CDR3 is made up of 15 amino acids. CDR3 loop: CSVEVPRVTTGELFF. The CDR3 DNA follows: TGCAGCGTTGAAGTCCCGCGGGTTACCACCGGGGAGCTGTTTTTT.

This clonotype was observed many times. The chain joins TRBV5-1 to TRBJ1-1; possible D gene TRBD1, 5 bases. The CDR3 spans 14 residues. Germline-derived CDR1 and CDR2 are SGHRS and YFSETQ. With 2 bases removed from V and 2 bases from J, the gap between germline ends came to 10 bases. Here the CDR3 reads CASSFTGPNTEAFF. As DNA, the CDR3 is TGCGCCAGCAGCTTTACAGGCCCTAACACTGAAGCTTTCTTT. Full variable domain (outside the CDR3, taken from reference TRBV5-1 and TRBJ1-1): KAGVTQTPRYLIKTRGQQVTLSCSPISGHRSVSWYQQTPGQGLQFLFEYFSETQRNKGNFPGRFSGRQFSNSRSEMNVSTLELGDSALYLCASSFTGPNTEAFFGQGTRLTVV.

This clonotype has ten or more counts. The rearrangement uses TRBV12-3 or TRBV12-4 and TRBJ2-1, with TRBD2 identical over 13 bases. This CDR3 comprises 16 residues. The trim removed 5 bases at V and 2 bases at J, leaving 3 bases unmatched. The CDR3 DNA is TGTGCCAGCAGTCCAGGGACTAGCGGGACCTACAATGAGCAGTTCTTC. Encoded protein: CASSPGTSGTYNEQFF.

This clonotype was counted many times. The gene calls are TRBV12-3 or TRBV12-4 and TRBJ1-2; no clear D. The CDR3 has 14 amino acids. V shed 7 bases and J shed 8 bases, with 20 bases lying between them. This CDR3 reads CASTVSGPHGGYTF. CDR3 in DNA: TGTGCCAGCACCGTATCCGGGCCCCACGGCGGCTACACCTTC.

Many counts were recorded for this clonotype. The chain employs TRBV20-1 and TRBJ2-1; the match to TRBD2 covers 7 bases. Looked up from germline, CDR1 is DFQATT and CDR2 is SNEGSKA (reference sequence). V lost 6 bases, J lost 8 bases, and 16 bases stayed unmatched. There are 15 residues in the CDR3. The CDR3 sequence: CSAVSPGRELHEQFF. The CDR3 region has the DNA TGCAGTGCCGTCTCCCCGGGGCGGGAGTTGCATGAGCAGTTCTTC.

V is TRBV4-2 and J is TRBJ2-7, with D possibly matching TRBD2 (7 bases). V was shortened by 3 bases and J by 2 bases, with 17 bases between the two germline ends. Germline V CDR1 and CDR2: LGHNA, YNFKEQ. This CDR3 is 16 amino acids long. This CDR3 reads CASSQEGERGAYEQYF. The CDR3 bases are TGTGCCAGCAGCCAGGAGGGGGAGCGGGGAGCCTACGAGCAGTACTTC.